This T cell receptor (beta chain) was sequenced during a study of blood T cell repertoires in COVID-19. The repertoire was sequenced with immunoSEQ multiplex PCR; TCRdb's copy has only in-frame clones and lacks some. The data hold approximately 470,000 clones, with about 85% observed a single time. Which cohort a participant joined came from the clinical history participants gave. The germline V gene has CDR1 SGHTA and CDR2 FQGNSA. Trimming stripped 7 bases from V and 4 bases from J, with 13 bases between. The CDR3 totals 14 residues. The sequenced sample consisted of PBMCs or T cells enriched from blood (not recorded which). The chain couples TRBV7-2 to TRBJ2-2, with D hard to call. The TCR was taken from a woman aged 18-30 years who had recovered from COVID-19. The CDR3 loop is CASNSPLPTGELFF. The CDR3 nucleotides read TGTGCCAGCAACTCACCTCTTCCCACCGGGGAGCTGTTTTTT.